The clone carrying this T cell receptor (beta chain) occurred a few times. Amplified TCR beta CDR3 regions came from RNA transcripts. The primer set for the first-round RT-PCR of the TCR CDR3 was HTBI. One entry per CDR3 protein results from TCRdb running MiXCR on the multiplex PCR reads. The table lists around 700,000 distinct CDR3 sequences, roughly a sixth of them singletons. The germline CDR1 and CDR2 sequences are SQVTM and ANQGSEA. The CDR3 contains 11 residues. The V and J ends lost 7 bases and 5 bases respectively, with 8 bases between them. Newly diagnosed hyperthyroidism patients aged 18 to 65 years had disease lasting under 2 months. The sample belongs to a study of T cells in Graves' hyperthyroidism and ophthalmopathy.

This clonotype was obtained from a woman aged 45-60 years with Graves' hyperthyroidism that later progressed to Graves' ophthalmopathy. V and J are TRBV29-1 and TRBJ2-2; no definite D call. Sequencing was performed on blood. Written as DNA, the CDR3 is TGCAGCGCCACCTTGACCGGGGAGCTGTTTTTT. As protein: CSATLTGELFF.